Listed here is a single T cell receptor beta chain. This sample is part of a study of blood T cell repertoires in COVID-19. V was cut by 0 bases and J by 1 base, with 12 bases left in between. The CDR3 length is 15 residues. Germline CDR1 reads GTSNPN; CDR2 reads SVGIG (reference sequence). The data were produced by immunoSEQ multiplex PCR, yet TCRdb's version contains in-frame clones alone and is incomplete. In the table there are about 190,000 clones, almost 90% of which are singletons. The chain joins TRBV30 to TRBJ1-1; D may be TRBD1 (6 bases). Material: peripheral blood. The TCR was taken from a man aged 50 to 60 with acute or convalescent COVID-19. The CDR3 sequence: CAWSVATGRNTEAFF. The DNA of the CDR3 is TGTGCCTGGAGTGTAGCGACAGGTCGGAACACTGAAGCTTTCTTT.